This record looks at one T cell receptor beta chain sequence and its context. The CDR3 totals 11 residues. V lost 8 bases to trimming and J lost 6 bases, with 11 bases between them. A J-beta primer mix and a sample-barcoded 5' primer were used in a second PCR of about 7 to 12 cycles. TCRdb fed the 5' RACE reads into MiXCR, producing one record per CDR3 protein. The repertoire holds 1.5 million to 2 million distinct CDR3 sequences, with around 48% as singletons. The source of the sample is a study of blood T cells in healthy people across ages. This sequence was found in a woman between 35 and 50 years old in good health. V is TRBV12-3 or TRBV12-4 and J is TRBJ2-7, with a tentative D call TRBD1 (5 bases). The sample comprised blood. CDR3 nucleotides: TGTGCCAGCGGGCAGGGTGGCGAGCAGTACTTC. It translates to CASGQGGEQYF.